Listed below are T cell receptor beta chains from one sample, sequenced in a study of blood T cells in healthy people across ages. A single record per CDR3 protein comes from TCRdb applying MiXCR to the 5' RACE reads. The sample lists approximately 780,000 distinct CDR3 sequences; approximately 24% were seen once. The same specimen was also included in a second study, on T cells of mothers and their children.

Material for sequencing was blood. Receptors originate from a boy aged 10-17 years in good health. Both conserved end residues are part of each CDR3. Fields, in order: CDR3 DNA, CDR3 protein, clone size, J gene, D gene, V gene, CDR3 length. D genes are given only for firm matches. Not all rows give a size; the values are once, few, many and, for expanded clones, a class.

cdr3_nt: TGTGCCAGCAGCTCAGGGCCACCCAAGCCTAATTCACCCCTCCACTTT
cdr3_aa: CASSSGPPKPNSPLHF
clone_size: many
j_call: TRBJ1-6
d_call: NA
v_call: TRBV7-9
cdr3_length: 16

cdr3_nt: TGTGCCAGCAGTGGCGGGAACACTGAAGCTTTCTTT
cdr3_aa: CASSGGNTEAFF
clone_size: many
j_call: TRBJ1-1
d_call: NA
v_call: TRBV25-1
cdr3_length: 12

cdr3_nt: TGTGCCAGCAGCCGGGACAGAGATGATCAGCCCCAGCATTTT
cdr3_aa: CASSRDRDDQPQHF
clone_size: NA
j_call: TRBJ1-5
d_call: TRBD1
v_call: TRBV7-9
cdr3_length: 14

cdr3_nt: TGTGCAAGTAGTACGGGGTCTACCGGAGAGACCCAGTACTTC
cdr3_aa: CASSTGSTGETQYF
clone_size: NA
j_call: TRBJ2-5
d_call: NA
v_call: TRBV19
cdr3_length: 14

cdr3_nt: TGCGCCAGCAGCGAATTTTGGAGCCTTAACACTGAAGCTTTCTTT
cdr3_aa: CASSEFWSLNTEAFF
clone_size: few
j_call: TRBJ1-1
d_call: NA
v_call: TRBV5-1
cdr3_length: 15

cdr3_nt: TGCGCCAGCAGCTTGGGAGACACCAGGGGCTACACCTTC
cdr3_aa: CASSLGDTRGYTF
clone_size: NA
j_call: TRBJ1-2
d_call: NA
v_call: TRBV5-1
cdr3_length: 13

cdr3_nt: TGTGCCAGCAGTTACTCTGCGGGGAGTCTTGGCACTGAAGCTTTCTTT
cdr3_aa: CASSYSAGSLGTEAFF
clone_size: NA
j_call: TRBJ1-1
d_call: NA
v_call: TRBV6-6
cdr3_length: 16

cdr3_nt: TGTGCCAGCCTGGACAGGGGAAGAGCGACAAGCTCCTACGAGCAGTACTTC
cdr3_aa: CASLDRGRATSSYEQYF
clone_size: NA
j_call: TRBJ2-7
d_call: TRBD1
v_call: TRBV6-1
cdr3_length: 17

cdr3_nt: TGTGCCAGCAGCTTAACCGGGACAGGGGGCGCGAACACTGAAGCTTTCTTT
cdr3_aa: CASSLTGTGGANTEAFF
clone_size: many
j_call: TRBJ1-1
d_call: TRBD1
v_call: TRBV7-2
cdr3_length: 17

cdr3_nt: TGTGCCAGCAGTGAAGCGGGCAGAGGGGTCTACAATGAGCAGTTCTTC
cdr3_aa: CASSEAGRGVYNEQFF
clone_size: NA
j_call: TRBJ2-1
d_call: NA
v_call: TRBV6-1
cdr3_length: 16

cdr3_nt: TGTTCCAGCAGCCGTCAGATGAACACCGGGGAGCTGTTTTTT
cdr3_aa: CSSSRQMNTGELFF
clone_size: few
j_call: TRBJ2-2
d_call: NA
v_call: TRBV7-3
cdr3_length: 14

cdr3_nt: TGTGCCAGCAGTCCACTGTCTGGGCAGCCGCAGCCCCAGCATTTT
cdr3_aa: CASSPLSGQPQPQHF
clone_size: few
j_call: TRBJ1-5
d_call: NA
v_call: TRBV12-3/TRBV12-4
cdr3_length: 15

cdr3_nt: TGCGCCAGCAGCTTAGATGGAGGGTCTGATGAAAAACTGTTTTTT
cdr3_aa: CASSLDGGSDEKLFF
clone_size: NA
j_call: TRBJ1-4
d_call: NA
v_call: TRBV5-1
cdr3_length: 15

cdr3_nt: TGTGCCATCAGTGCCGGACTAGCGGGAGGGCTAGATACGCAGTATTTT
cdr3_aa: CAISAGLAGGLDTQYF
clone_size: NA
j_call: TRBJ2-3
d_call: TRBD2
v_call: TRBV10-3
cdr3_length: 16

cdr3_nt: TGTGGAAGACAGCCGACCTCTGGAAACACCATATATTTT
cdr3_aa: CGRQPTSGNTIYF
clone_size: NA
j_call: TRBJ1-3
d_call: NA
v_call: TRBV21-1
cdr3_length: 13

cdr3_nt: TGCAGCGCGAGGGGTTCGCGGGAGACCCAGTACTTC
cdr3_aa: CSARGSRETQYF
clone_size: many
j_call: TRBJ2-5
d_call: NA
v_call: TRBV29-1
cdr3_length: 12

cdr3_nt: TGCGCCAGCAGGACTGGACAGGGCATTGGAGAGACCCAGTACTTC
cdr3_aa: CASRTGQGIGETQYF
clone_size: few
j_call: TRBJ2-5
d_call: TRBD1
v_call: TRBV10-2
cdr3_length: 15

cdr3_nt: TGCAGCGTTGAAGAGGACGGTGAGCAGTTCTTC
cdr3_aa: CSVEEDGEQFF
clone_size: NA
j_call: TRBJ2-1
d_call: NA
v_call: TRBV29-1
cdr3_length: 11

cdr3_nt: TGTGCCAGCAGTGAGACAGGGAAGGGCGAAAAACCGTTTTTT
cdr3_aa: CASSETGKGEKPFF
clone_size: NA
j_call: TRBJ1-4
d_call: TRBD1
v_call: TRBV2
cdr3_length: 14

cdr3_nt: TGTGCCATCAGTGACTGGTCTAGCGGACACCAAGAGACCCAGTACTTC
cdr3_aa: CAISDWSSGHQETQYF
clone_size: few
j_call: TRBJ2-5
d_call: TRBD2
v_call: TRBV10-3
cdr3_length: 16

cdr3_nt: TGTGCCAGCAGCACTAGCGGGGGGAACCAAGAGACCCAGTACTTC
cdr3_aa: CASSTSGGNQETQYF
clone_size: NA
j_call: TRBJ2-5
d_call: TRBD2
v_call: TRBV12-3/TRBV12-4
cdr3_length: 15

cdr3_nt: TGTGCCAGCAGCTTGAGAGCGGGGGGGGTGAACACCGGGGAGCTGTTTTTT
cdr3_aa: CASSLRAGGVNTGELFF
clone_size: few
j_call: TRBJ2-2
d_call: TRBD2
v_call: TRBV5-5
cdr3_length: 17

cdr3_nt: TGTGCCAGTTACCCATCCGGGACAGGGAACACCGGGGAGCTGTTTTTT
cdr3_aa: CASYPSGTGNTGELFF
clone_size: few
j_call: TRBJ2-2
d_call: TRBD1
v_call: TRBV25-1
cdr3_length: 16

cdr3_nt: TGTGCCAGCTCACCACCCCTAGCGGGGGGAGGCACAGATACGCAGTATTTT
cdr3_aa: CASSPPLAGGGTDTQYF
clone_size: NA
j_call: TRBJ2-3
d_call: TRBD2
v_call: TRBV18
cdr3_length: 17

cdr3_nt: TGTGCCAGCAGTGGACCTCTTGGAGGGGACTACGAGCAGTACTTC
cdr3_aa: CASSGPLGGDYEQYF
clone_size: NA
j_call: TRBJ2-7
d_call: NA
v_call: TRBV25-1
cdr3_length: 15

cdr3_nt: TGTGCCAGCAGTGGGTCAGGGGAAGGCTATGGCTACACCTTC
cdr3_aa: CASSGSGEGYGYTF
clone_size: NA
j_call: TRBJ1-2
d_call: NA
v_call: TRBV2
cdr3_length: 14

cdr3_nt: TGTGCCAGCAGAGCCGACAGGCAAGAGACCCAGTACTTC
cdr3_aa: CASRADRQETQYF
clone_size: few
j_call: TRBJ2-5
d_call: NA
v_call: TRBV2
cdr3_length: 13

cdr3_nt: TGCAGTGCTAGAGATTATGTGACTAGCGTCACCGGGGAGCTGTTTTTT
cdr3_aa: CSARDYVTSVTGELFF
clone_size: NA
j_call: TRBJ2-2
d_call: TRBD2
v_call: TRBV20-1
cdr3_length: 16

cdr3_nt: TGTGCCAGCAGTGAAGATCGAGAGGTCCAAACGCTCTATGGCTACACCTTC
cdr3_aa: CASSEDREVQTLYGYTF
clone_size: NA
j_call: TRBJ1-2
d_call: NA
v_call: TRBV2
cdr3_length: 17

cdr3_nt: TGTGCCAGCAGTTCGCCGCTTGGGCAACTAAATTCACCCCTCCACTTT
cdr3_aa: CASSSPLGQLNSPLHF
clone_size: NA
j_call: TRBJ1-6
d_call: NA
v_call: TRBV27
cdr3_length: 16

cdr3_nt: TGCAGTGCTGGACAGGGGGTGAAGCGGGGGAAATTAACGTCCGGGGAGCTGTTTTTT
cdr3_aa: CSAGQGVKRGKLTSGELFF
clone_size: NA
j_call: TRBJ2-2
d_call: TRBD1
v_call: TRBV20-1
cdr3_length: 19

cdr3_nt: TGTGCCAGCAGTTTGGGACAGATTGATGAGCAGTTCTTC
cdr3_aa: CASSLGQIDEQFF
clone_size: NA
j_call: TRBJ2-1
d_call: TRBD1
v_call: TRBV6-5
cdr3_length: 13

cdr3_nt: TGTACCAGCAGGACAGGGCAAGAGACCCAGTACTTC
cdr3_aa: CTSRTGQETQYF
clone_size: NA
j_call: TRBJ2-5
d_call: TRBD1
v_call: TRBV6-6
cdr3_length: 12